The next 14 T cell receptor beta chains were all read from a single sample in a study of blood T cell repertoires in COVID-19. The table came from immunoSEQ multiplex PCR; TCRdb's copy has only in-frame clones and leaves some out. The table has 330,000 or so clones, about 90% seen once. The sequenced sample was PBMCs or T cells enriched from blood (not recorded which). The source of these receptors is a woman between 25 and 40 years old who had recovered from COVID-19.

DNA for the CDR3: TGTGCCAGCAGCGTAGGAGGTGGGGGGGATAATGAAAAACTGTTTTTT. This codes for CASSVGGGGDNEKLFF. The chain uses TRBV9 and TRBJ1-4; TRBD1 might be the D (5 bases). There are 16 residues in the CDR3. V lost 0 bases, J lost 4 bases, and 13 bases lay in between. Per germline, CDR1 SGDLS and CDR2 YYNGEE.

This chain connects TRBV4-1 to TRBJ2-1, with 11 bases fitting TRBD2. Trimming at V came to 4 bases and at J to 8 bases, leaving 10 bases not matched to a gene. Per germline, CDR1 MGHRA and CDR2 YSYEKL. The CDR3 length is 16 residues. CDR3 nucleotides: TGCGCCAGCAGCCTCACTAGCGGGAGAGGTATGTATGAGCAGTTCTTC. Its protein product is CASSLTSGRGMYEQFF.

The chain employs TRBV5-1 and TRBJ2-5; 8 bases match TRBD2. CDR1 and CDR2 (germline): SGHRS, YFSETQ. The trim removed 1 base at V and 1 base at J, leaving 6 bases unmatched. This CDR3 spans 16 amino acids. The CDR3 here is CASSLLGGGIQETQYF. For the CDR3, the DNA is TGCGCCAGCAGCTTGTTGGGCGGGGGGATCCAAGAGACCCAGTACTTC.

This sequence joins TRBV10-3 and TRBJ2-3; no reliable D call. CDR3 length equals 14 residues. V dropped 2 bases and J dropped 3 bases, with 9 bases sitting between them. CDR1 and CDR2 from the germline V gene are ENHRY and SYGVKD. The CDR3 sequence is CAISEGQETDTQYF. The CDR3 DNA sequence: TGTGCCATCAGTGAGGGGCAGGAAACAGATACGCAGTATTTT.

The chain carries TRBV5-4 and TRBJ2-7; 9 bases fit TRBD2. The V gene's germline CDR1 is SGHNT and CDR2 YYREEE (reference sequence). Trimming removed 4 bases from V and 2 bases from J; junction bases left unmatched: 10. There are 16 residues in the CDR3. CDR3 sequence: CASSKLAGDLPYEQYF. The CDR3 nucleotides read TGTGCCAGCAGCAAATTAGCGGGAGATTTACCCTACGAGCAGTACTTC. Supplemented by reference TRBV5-4 and TRBJ2-7, the full variable domain reads ETGVTQSPTHLIKTRGQQVTLRCSSQSGHNTVSWYQQALGQGPQFIFQYYREEENGRGNFPPRFSGLQFPNYSSELNVNALELDDSALYLCASSKLAGDLPYEQYFGPGTRLTVT.

The rearrangement joins TRBV7-2 to TRBJ2-7; TRBD2 is a possible D gene (7 bases). The ends were cut back, 7 bases at V and 5 bases at J, with 18 bases in the middle. From germline, CDR1 is SGHTA and CDR2 FQGNSA. The CDR3 has 14 residues. For the CDR3, the DNA is TGTGCCAGCACGGGGGGAGGGGGAGAGGACGAGCAGTACTTC. This codes for CASTGGGGEDEQYF.

This clone showed up just once. The V gene is TRBV10-1, the J gene TRBJ1-1; 8 bases are shared with TRBD1. Trimming cost V 8 bases and J 4 bases; bases outside gene matches: 6. This CDR3 region has 13 residues. The germline gives CDR1 WNHNN, CDR2 SYGVQD (reference sequence). CDR3 DNA: TGCGCCAGCCAAAAGGACAGGGTCACTGAAGCTTTCTTT. Protein product: CASQKDRVTEAFF.

The chain carries TRBV28 and TRBJ1-5; 10 bases map to TRBD1. CDR1 and CDR2 from the germline V gene are MDHEN and SYDVKM. This CDR3 has 14 amino acids. J gave up 5 bases and V 3 bases, and 1 base lay outside the gene matches. This CDR3 is CASSLGQGYQPQHF. The CDR3 nucleotides are TGTGCCAGCAGTTTGGGACAGGGGTATCAGCCCCAGCATTTT.

V gene TRBV13 combines with J gene TRBJ2-5, with TRBD2 matching 10 bases. Germline trimming cut 0 bases from V and 2 bases from J; bases unmatched to any gene: 12. This CDR3 region has 19 residues. Per germline, CDR1 PRHDT and CDR2 FYEKMQ (reference sequence). The CDR3: CASSLGLAGVETRQETQYF. CDR3 sequence (DNA): TGTGCCAGCAGCTTAGGGCTAGCGGGAGTAGAAACACGTCAAGAGACCCAGTACTTC.

This clone was seen just once. The V and J genes are TRBV28 and TRBJ2-7, with 9 bases matching TRBD2. This CDR3 is built from 16 residues. Germline V lookup: CDR1 MDHEN, CDR2 SYDVKM. The V and J ends lost 5 bases and 6 bases, in that order; junction bases with no gene match: 14. The CDR3 loop is CASSSPISGRFSEQYF. CDR3 sequence (DNA): TGTGCCAGCAGTAGCCCAATTAGCGGGAGATTCTCCGAGCAGTACTTC.

This clone showed up just a few times. The chain combines TRBV7-2 with TRBJ2-3; possibly TRBD2 for D (5 bases). Deletions cut 3 bases from V and 0 bases from J, with 13 bases between. This CDR3 spans 16 amino acids. CDR1 is SGHTA and CDR2 is FQGNSA in the germline V gene. The CDR3 coding sequence is TGTGCCAGCAGCTTGGGTACGCGGGTTAGCACAGATACGCAGTATTTT. This gives the protein CASSLGTRVSTDTQYF.

This chain uses TRBV20-1 with TRBJ2-3; D is ambiguous. Germline CDR1 reads DFQATT; CDR2 reads SNEGSKA (reference sequence). With 3 bases removed from V and 0 bases from J, the gap between germline ends came to 10 bases. CDR3 length: 14 residues. The chain's CDR3 is CSASKLASTDTQYF. The DNA for the CDR3 is TGCAGTGCTAGTAAATTAGCTAGCACAGATACGCAGTATTTT.

V is TRBV7-8 and J is TRBJ2-5; 9 bases line up with TRBD2. The CDR3 covers 20 residues. V lost 5 bases to trimming and J lost 5 bases; unmatched junction nucleotides: 24. Germline lookup yields CDR1 SGHVS and CDR2 FQNEAQ. The CDR3 DNA reads as TGTGCCAGCAGCACCCCGAAGGCGCTCCGGGAGCGGGAGGAGTGGGAGACCCAGTACTTC. Amino acid sequence: CASSTPKALREREEWETQYF.

The CDR3 DNA reads as TGTGCCAGCAGTGCAGACAGAAATCAGCCCCAGCATTTT. Translated, it gives CASSADRNQPQHF. This chain connects TRBV27 to TRBJ1-5, with D possibly being TRBD1 (5 bases). This CDR3 comprises 13 residues. Germline V CDR1 and CDR2: MNHEY, SMNVEV (reference sequence). V shed 5 bases and J shed 4 bases, with 9 bases lying between them.